What follows are 22 T cell receptor beta chains derived from one specimen sequenced in a study of T cell repertoires in cytomegalovirus infection. TCRdb ran MiXCR on the reads and lists one entry per CDR3 protein. In the table there are 130,000 or so distinct CDR3 sequences, about 6.5% of which are singletons. The sequencing sample was made of PBMCs. Every receptor here comes from a human donor in good health (CMV status not recorded). Some clones in this sample may be carry-over from other donors' samples.

This clonotype was recorded at least ten times. The chain carries TRBV6-1 and TRBJ2-7; D is unclear. Between the trimmed V and J ends, which lost 4 bases and 0 bases, there was a span of 10 bases. Germline V gene sequence: CDR1 MNHNS, CDR2 SASEGT. This CDR3 is built from 14 residues. CDR3 sequence (DNA): TGTGCCAGCAGTGGGGGTTTGAGCTCCTACGAGCAGTACTTC. It is translated as CASSGGLSSYEQYF.

By sample fraction, this clonotype is medium-sized. The rearrangement uses TRBV7-6 and TRBJ2-3, with D possibly TRBD2 on 6 matching bases. This CDR3 contains 16 residues. Germline V gene data show CDR1 as SGHVS and CDR2 as FNYEAQ. V gave up 5 bases and J gave up 4 bases, with 19 bases separating them. CDR3 region: CASSPDGSTGADTQYF. The CDR3 DNA reads TGTGCCAGCAGCCCAGACGGGAGTACAGGCGCAGATACGCAGTATTTT.

This clonotype was detected many times. The CDR3 sequence: CASSHAPGTSGVRGTDTQYF. CDR3 DNA: TGCGCCAGCAGCCATGCCCCCGGGACTAGCGGGGTCCGGGGGACAGATACGCAGTATTTT. This chain links TRBV4-3 with TRBJ2-3; 13 nucleotides align to TRBD2. This CDR3 has 20 residues. V shed 3 bases and J 3 bases; nucleotides not matched to a gene: 15. Germline values: CDR1 LGHNA, CDR2 YSLEER.

This clonotype was found a few times. The chain joins TRBV28 to TRBJ1-5, with 12 positions matching TRBD1. The CDR3 sequence is 15 residues long. Germline values: CDR1 MDHEN, CDR2 SYDVKM. Trimming took 6 bases from V and 5 from J; bases not matched to a gene: 5. In nucleotides, the CDR3 is TGTGCCAGCAGACACCGGGACAGGGGGCATCAGCCCCAGCATTTT. Its protein product is CASRHRDRGHQPQHF.

This clonotype was observed many times. The rearrangement joins TRBV7-2 to TRBJ1-6, with 8 bases lining up with TRBD1. Looked up from germline, CDR1 is SGHTA and CDR2 is FQGNSA. This CDR3 is built from 15 residues. After removal of 7 bases from V and 5 bases from J, the junction contained 7 bases not matched to a gene. CDR3 DNA: TGTGCCAGCAACGGCAGGGGGCTCCATAATTCACCCCTCCACTTT. It is translated as CASNGRGLHNSPLHF.

This clonotype was counted many times. This chain uses TRBV28 with TRBJ2-7; D is tentatively TRBD1 or TRBD2 (5 bases each). The V end lost 2 bases, the J end lost 1 base, and 15 bases lay between the germline ends. CDR1 is MDHEN and CDR2 is SYDVKM in the germline V gene. The CDR3 runs 16 residues. The CDR3 DNA follows: TGTGCCAGCAGTTTAAGAGCCGGGACGGTATCCTACGAGCAGTACTTC. This translates into CASSLRAGTVSYEQYF.

In this sample, this clonotype turned up a few times. The chain recombines TRBV4-3 with TRBJ2-1; maybe TRBD1 (6 bases). The V and J ends lost 2 bases and 2 bases respectively, with 10 bases between them. CDR3 size: 15 residues. Looked up from germline, CDR1 is LGHNA and CDR2 is YSLEER. Here the CDR3 DNA reads TGCGCCAGCAGCCAACTGACAGGAGCCTACAATGAGCAGTTCTTC. Translated, it gives CASSQLTGAYNEQFF.

This clonotype has a count of ten or more. The rearrangement joins TRBV10-3 to TRBJ2-3, with D perhaps being TRBD1 or TRBD2 (6 bases each). The V end lost 3 bases, the J end lost 3 bases, and 19 bases lay between the germline ends. CDR1 and CDR2 (germline): ENHRY, SYGVKD. The CDR3 totals 17 residues. The CDR3 here is CAISDLPRGPTTDTQYF. For the CDR3, the DNA is TGTGCCATCAGTGATTTGCCTCGGGGGCCGACGACAGATACGCAGTATTTT.

This clonotype was seen at least ten times. The V call is TRBV7-2, the J call TRBJ2-5, with TRBD2 matching over 10 bases. There are 15 residues in the CDR3. CDR1 is SGHTA and CDR2 is FQGNSA in the germline V gene. V lost 1 base to trimming and J lost 5 bases; unmatched junction nucleotides: 4. The DNA for the CDR3 is TGTGCCAGCAGCTTAGTAGCGGGGGGCGCGGAGACCCAGTACTTC. This encodes CASSLVAGGAETQYF.

This clonotype was seen repeatedly, ten times or more. V is TRBV20-1 and J is TRBJ2-2; D not resolved. This CDR3 region has 15 residues. Trimming pared 0 bases from V and 3 bases from J, leaving 11 bases between. Germline V CDR1 and CDR2: DFQATT, SNEGSKA (reference sequence). The DNA of the CDR3 is TGCAGTGCTAGAGATTTTAAGGGATACACCGGGGAGCTGTTTTTT. It translates to CSARDFKGYTGELFF.

This clonotype has a count of ten or more. The chain links TRBV7-2 to TRBJ2-3; D ambiguous. Germline V lookup: CDR1 SGHTA, CDR2 FQGNSA. The CDR3 totals 15 residues. The V end was cut by 5 bases, the J end by 0 bases, with 12 bases between. The CDR3 coding sequence is TGTGCCAGCAGCCCCCGACTCTTTAGCACAGATACGCAGTATTTT. Its translation is CASSPRLFSTDTQYF.

This clonotype has just a few counts. V and J are TRBV5-1 and TRBJ2-7; D gene uncertain. Germline V lookup: CDR1 SGHRS, CDR2 YFSETQ. Trimming took off 7 bases at V and 4 bases at J, with 3 bases between the two ends. This CDR3 is built from 9 residues. The CDR3 protein is CASPYEQYF. The CDR3 nucleotides read TGCGCCAGCCCGTACGAGCAGTACTTC.

Regarding this clonotype: A much larger clone is a single base away; this may be a read error. The rearrangement links TRBV19 to TRBJ2-1, with D perhaps matching TRBD2 (6 bases). Trimming pared 6 bases from V and 8 bases from J, leaving 11 bases between. CDR3 length equals 12 residues. Looked up from germline, CDR1 is LNHDA and CDR2 is SQIVND (reference sequence). Here the CDR3 reads CASSLTGDEQFF. In DNA, the CDR3 is TGTGCCAGTAGCTTGACGGGGGATGAGCAGTTCTTC.

The table lists this clonotype with many counts. The rearrangement links TRBV2 to TRBJ2-7; D unclear. V gave up 4 bases and J gave up 4 bases, with 2 bases separating them. The CDR3 totals 10 residues. In germline, CDR1 is SNHLY, CDR2 FYNNEI. The CDR3 DNA sequence: TGTGCCAGCAGTGGGTACGAGCAGTACTTC. Protein: CASSGYEQYF.

This clonotype occurred a few times. This chain uses TRBV28 with TRBJ1-2; weak D call: TRBD1 (5 bases). Germline CDR1 MDHEN, CDR2 SYDVKM. The CDR3 covers 13 residues. V shed 4 bases and J shed 6 bases, with 12 bases lying between them. The CDR3 spells CASSYQGKNGYTF. In DNA form, the CDR3 reads TGTGCCAGCAGTTACCAGGGAAAGAATGGCTACACCTTC.

This clonotype was seen at least ten times. The chain has TRBV27 and TRBJ2-7; D may correspond to TRBD1 or TRBD2 (5 bases each). Deletions cut 5 bases from V and 2 bases from J, with 22 bases between. CDR1 is MNHEY, CDR2 SMNVEV, per germline (reference sequence). The length of the CDR3 is 17 residues. The chain's CDR3 is CASSLQTSGTATYEQYF. The CDR3 nucleotides read TGTGCCAGCAGTCTACAGACGTCCGGGACCGCTACCTACGAGCAGTACTTC.

This chain connects TRBV14 to TRBJ2-1, with D possibly matching TRBD1 (5 bases). From germline, CDR1 is SGHDN and CDR2 FVKESK. The length of the CDR3 is 13 residues. V lost 4 bases and J 9 bases, leaving 13 bases between the germline ends. The CDR3 protein is CASSPRVVGEQFF. For the CDR3, the DNA is TGTGCCAGCAGCCCCAGGGTAGTCGGTGAGCAGTTCTTC.

This clonotype was found many times. This chain links TRBV7-2 with TRBJ1-1; no firm D call. With 3 bases removed from V and 0 bases from J, the gap between germline ends came to 11 bases. The CDR3 loop spans 15 amino acids. CDR1 and CDR2 (germline): SGHTA, FQGNSA. CDR3 region: CASSFHGSMNTEAFF. CDR3 bases: TGTGCCAGCAGCTTCCACGGATCGATGAACACTGAAGCTTTCTTT.

Only a few counts were recorded for this clonotype. V and J are TRBV10-3 and TRBJ1-1, with a possible D match to TRBD1 (6 bases). Trimming removed 3 bases from V and 3 bases from J, with 11 bases in between. The CDR3 sequence is 14 residues long. CDR1 is ENHRY and CDR2 is SYGVKD in the germline V gene. CDR3 sequence: CAISDGGAYTEAFF. The CDR3 DNA sequence: TGTGCCATCAGTGACGGGGGGGCCTACACTGAAGCTTTCTTT.

At least ten counts were recorded for this clonotype. This chain uses TRBV19 with TRBJ1-5; no clear D. CDR3 length: 14 residues. Trimming took off 0 bases at V and 0 bases at J, with 3 bases between the two ends. Germline values: CDR1 LNHDA, CDR2 SQIVND (reference sequence). The CDR3 loop reads CASSIDTSNQPQHF. CDR3 nucleotide sequence: TGTGCCAGTAGTATAGATACTAGCAATCAGCCCCAGCATTTT.

This chain links TRBV20-1 with TRBJ2-1; 8 nucleotides line up with TRBD1. The V and J ends lost 3 bases and 7 bases, in that order; junction bases with no gene match: 5. CDR3 size: 13 residues. From germline, CDR1 is DFQATT and CDR2 SNEGSKA (reference sequence). The CDR3 loop reads CSASQGARNEQFF. The CDR3 DNA follows: TGCAGTGCTAGCCAGGGGGCTAGGAATGAGCAGTTCTTC.

The table lists this clonotype with many counts. This chain links TRBV7-2 with TRBJ2-3, with TRBD2 matching over 7 bases. Germline lookup yields CDR1 SGHTA and CDR2 FQGNSA. The V and J ends lost 5 bases and 2 bases, in that order; junction bases with no gene match: 10. CDR3 size: 16 residues. The chain's CDR3 is CASSLRGAGNTDTQYF. CDR3 DNA: TGTGCCAGCAGCCTCCGGGGAGCGGGAAACACAGATACGCAGTATTTT.